The T cell receptor beta chain under discussion was sequenced for a study of blood T cell repertoires in COVID-19. On the study more broadly: The United States, Italy and Spain supplied acute and convalescent COVID-19 samples. The cDNA or gDNA used as material had been derived from T cells, B-cell-depleted T cells, or PBMCs.

Original processing methods: Reference gene primer amplification gave nucleated cell count estimates. Sequenced by immunoSEQ multiplex PCR; TCRdb stores in-frame clones only, minus some. V and J calls plus clone size are reproduced from that table; the DNA served to infer D and trimming. The table lists roughly 71,000 clones, 86% of them singletons. From germline, CDR1 is LGHDT and CDR2 YNNKEL (reference sequence). The CDR3 contains 15 residues. J lost 8 bases, V lost 8 bases, and 17 bases had no gene match. J is TRBJ1-2 and V is TRBV3-1 (or the pseudogene TRBV3-2), with 7 bases matching TRBD1. The receptor was derived from a man between 25 and 39 years old with acute or convalescent COVID-19. The source material was peripheral blood. CDR3 protein: CASSPYRGPDVGYTF. The CDR3 region has the DNA TGTGCCAGCTCTCCCTACAGGGGCCCGGACGTCGGCTACACCTTC.